This entry concerns a single TCR beta chain. No antigen is known for it. The CDR3 spans 16 residues. Germline assignment: CDR1 MDHEN and CDR2 SYDVKM. V lost 7 bases to trimming and J lost 8 bases; unmatched junction nucleotides: 16. The source of the sample is a study of blood T cells in healthy people across ages. Study-level background: For every two T cells, template switching captured about one barcoded beta molecule.

General observations from the study: More naive CD4+ cells and higher diversity were found in long-lived than in aged donors.

A J-beta primer mix and a sample-barcoded 5' primer were used in a second PCR of about 7 to 12 cycles. One entry per CDR3 protein, called by TCRdb with MiXCR from the 5' RACE reads. Of 1.8 million or so distinct CDR3 sequences listed, about 39% are singletons. Isolating PBMCs gave at least 6 million of these cells per sample. The total RNA that was extracted per sample amounted to at least 5 micrograms. Sequenced material: blood. This TCR derives from a human donor in good health. The chain links TRBV28 to TRBJ2-4; TRBD2 matches 8 bases. CDR3: CASNSQVAGGGDIQYF. CDR3 sequence (DNA): TGTGCCAGCAACTCCCAGGTGGCGGGGGGTGGGGACATTCAGTACTTC.